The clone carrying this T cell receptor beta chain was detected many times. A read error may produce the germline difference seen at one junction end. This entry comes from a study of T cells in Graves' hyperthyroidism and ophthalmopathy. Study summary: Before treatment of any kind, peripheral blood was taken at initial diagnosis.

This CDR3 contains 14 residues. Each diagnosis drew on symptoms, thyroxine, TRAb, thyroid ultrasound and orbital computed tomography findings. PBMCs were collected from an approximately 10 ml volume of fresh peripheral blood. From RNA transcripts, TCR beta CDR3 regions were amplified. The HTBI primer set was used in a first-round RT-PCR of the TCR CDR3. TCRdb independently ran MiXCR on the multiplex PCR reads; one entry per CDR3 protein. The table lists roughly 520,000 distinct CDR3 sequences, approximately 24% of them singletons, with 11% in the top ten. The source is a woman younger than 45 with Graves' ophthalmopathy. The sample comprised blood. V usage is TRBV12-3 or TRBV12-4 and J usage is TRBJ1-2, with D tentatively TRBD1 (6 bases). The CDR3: CASILQGVDYGYTF. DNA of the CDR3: TGTGCCAGCATATTACAGGGAGTCGACTATGGCTATACCTTC.